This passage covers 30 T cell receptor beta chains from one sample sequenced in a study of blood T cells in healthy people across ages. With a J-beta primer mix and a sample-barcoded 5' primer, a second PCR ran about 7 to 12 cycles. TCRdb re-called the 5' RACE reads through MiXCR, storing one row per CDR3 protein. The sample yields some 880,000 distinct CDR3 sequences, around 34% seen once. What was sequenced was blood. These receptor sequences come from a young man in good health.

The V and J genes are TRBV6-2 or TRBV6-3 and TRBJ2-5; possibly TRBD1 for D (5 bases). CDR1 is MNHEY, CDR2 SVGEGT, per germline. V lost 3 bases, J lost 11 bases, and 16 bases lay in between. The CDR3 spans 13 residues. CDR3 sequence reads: CASSYAGWDEQYF. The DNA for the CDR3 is TGTGCCAGCAGTTATGCAGGGTGGGATGAGCAGTACTTC.

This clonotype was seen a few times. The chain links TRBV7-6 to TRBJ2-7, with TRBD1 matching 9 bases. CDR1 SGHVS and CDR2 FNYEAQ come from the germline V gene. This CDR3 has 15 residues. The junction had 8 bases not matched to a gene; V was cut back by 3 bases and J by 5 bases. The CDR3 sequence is CASSFSGRDRDEQYF. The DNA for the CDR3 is TGTGCCAGCAGCTTTTCCGGGCGGGACAGGGACGAGCAGTACTTC.

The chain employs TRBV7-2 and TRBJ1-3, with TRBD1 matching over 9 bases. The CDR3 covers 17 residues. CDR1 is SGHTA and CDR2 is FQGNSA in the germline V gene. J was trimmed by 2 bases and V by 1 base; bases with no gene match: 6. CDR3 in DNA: TGTGCCAGCAGCTTAGATGGAGACAGGGGGGCTGGAAACACCATATATTTT. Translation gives CASSLDGDRGAGNTIYF. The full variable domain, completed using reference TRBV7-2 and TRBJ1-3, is GAGVSQSPSNKVTEKGKDVELRCDPISGHTALYWYRQSLGQGLEFLIYFQGNSAPDKSGLPSDRFSAERTGGSVSTLTIQRTQQEDSAVYLCASSLDGDRGAGNTIYFGEGSWLTVV.

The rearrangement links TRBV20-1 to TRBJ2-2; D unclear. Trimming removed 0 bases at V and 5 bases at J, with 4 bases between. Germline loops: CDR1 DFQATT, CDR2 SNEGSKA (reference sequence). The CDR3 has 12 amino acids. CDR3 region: CSAREGTGELFF. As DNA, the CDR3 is TGCAGTGCTAGAGAGGGGACCGGGGAGCTGTTTTTT.

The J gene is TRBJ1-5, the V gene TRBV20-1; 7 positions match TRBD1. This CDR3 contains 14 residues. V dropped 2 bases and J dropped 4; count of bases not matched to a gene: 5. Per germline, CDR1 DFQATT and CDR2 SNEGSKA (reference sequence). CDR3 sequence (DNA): TGCAGTGCTAGACCTGACAGGGTAAATCAGCCCCAGCATTTT. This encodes CSARPDRVNQPQHF.

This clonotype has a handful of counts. Here the CDR3 reads CASSQDRPVVDSPLHF. The CDR3 DNA reads TGTGCCAGCAGCCAAGATCGGCCCGTTGTTGATTCACCCCTCCACTTT. This chain links TRBV14 with TRBJ1-6; D remains ambiguous. This CDR3 region has 16 residues. V lost 0 bases to trimming and J lost 8 bases, with 14 bases between them. Germline V gene sequence: CDR1 SGHDN, CDR2 FVKESK. Full variable domain (outside the CDR3, taken from reference TRBV14 and TRBJ1-6): EAGVTQFPSHSVIEKGQTVTLRCDPISGHDNLYWYRRVMGKEIKFLLHFVKESKQDESGMPNNRFLAERTGGTYSTLKVQPAELEDSGVYFCASSQDRPVVDSPLHFGNGTRLTVT.

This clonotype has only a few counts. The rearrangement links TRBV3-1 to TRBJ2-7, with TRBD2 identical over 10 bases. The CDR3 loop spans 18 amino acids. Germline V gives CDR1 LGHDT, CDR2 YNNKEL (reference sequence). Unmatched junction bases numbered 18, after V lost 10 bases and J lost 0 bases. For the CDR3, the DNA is TGTGCCACGGCTGGGTGGGCTAGCGGGGGCCCGAGCTCCTACGAGCAGTACTTC. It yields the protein CATAGWASGGPSSYEQYF.

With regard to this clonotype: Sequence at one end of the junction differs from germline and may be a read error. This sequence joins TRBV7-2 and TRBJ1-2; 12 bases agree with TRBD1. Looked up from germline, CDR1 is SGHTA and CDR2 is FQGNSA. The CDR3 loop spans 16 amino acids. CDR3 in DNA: TGTGCCGGCAGCTTAACCGGGACAGGGGGCGGCGATGGCTACACCTTC. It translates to CAGSLTGTGGGDGYTF.

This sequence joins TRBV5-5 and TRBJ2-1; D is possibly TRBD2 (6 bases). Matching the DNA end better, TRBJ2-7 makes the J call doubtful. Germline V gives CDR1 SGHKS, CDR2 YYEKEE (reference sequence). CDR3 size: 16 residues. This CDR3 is CASSLDGGFEYNEQYF. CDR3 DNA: TGTGCCAGCAGCTTGGACGGGGGATTCGAATACAATGAGCAGTACTTC.

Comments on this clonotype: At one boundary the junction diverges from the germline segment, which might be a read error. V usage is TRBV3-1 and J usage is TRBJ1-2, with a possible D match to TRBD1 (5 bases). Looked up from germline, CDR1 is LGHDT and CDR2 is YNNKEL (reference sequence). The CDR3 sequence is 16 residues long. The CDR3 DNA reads TGTACCAGCAGCCACGAGAGGAGGGGCCCATGGTATGGCTACACCTTC. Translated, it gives CTSSHERRGPWYGYTF.

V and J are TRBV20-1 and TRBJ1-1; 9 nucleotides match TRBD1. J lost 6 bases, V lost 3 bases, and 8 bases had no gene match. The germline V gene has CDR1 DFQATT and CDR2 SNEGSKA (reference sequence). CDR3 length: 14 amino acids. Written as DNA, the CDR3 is TGCAGTGCTAGGGGACCGGGACAGGGCTCTGAAGCTTTCTTT. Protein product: CSARGPGQGSEAFF.

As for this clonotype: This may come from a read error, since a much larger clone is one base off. CDR3: CASSLAGLAGQETQFF. For the CDR3, the DNA is TGTGCCAGCAGCTTAGCAGGACTAGCGGGACAAGAGACCCAGTTCTTC. The chain links TRBV7-2 to TRBJ2-5, with TRBD2 identical over 12 bases. The tail of the sequence fits TRBJ2-1 better, so the J call may be wrong. The CDR3 extends over 16 amino acids. In germline, CDR1 is SGHTA, CDR2 FQGNSA.

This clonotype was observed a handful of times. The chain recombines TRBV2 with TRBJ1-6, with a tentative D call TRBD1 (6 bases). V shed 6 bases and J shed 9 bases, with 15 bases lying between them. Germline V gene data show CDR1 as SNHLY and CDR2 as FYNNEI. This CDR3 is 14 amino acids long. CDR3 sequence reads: CASSEDSHISPLHF. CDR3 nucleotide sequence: TGTGCCAGCAGCGAGGACAGTCACATTTCACCCCTCCACTTT.

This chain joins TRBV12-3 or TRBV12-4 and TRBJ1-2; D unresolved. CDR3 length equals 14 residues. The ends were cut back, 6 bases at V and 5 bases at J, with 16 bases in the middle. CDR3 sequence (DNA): TGTGCCAGCAGATCTGTCGGCCTTCGATATGGCTACACCTTC. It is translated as CASRSVGLRYGYTF.

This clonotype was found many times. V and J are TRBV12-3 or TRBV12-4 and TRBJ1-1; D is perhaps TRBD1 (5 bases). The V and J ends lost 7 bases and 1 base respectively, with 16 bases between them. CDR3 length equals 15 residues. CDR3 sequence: CASISEAGQNTEAFF. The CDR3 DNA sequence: TGTGCCAGCATCTCGGAGGCGGGGCAGAACACTGAAGCTTTCTTT.

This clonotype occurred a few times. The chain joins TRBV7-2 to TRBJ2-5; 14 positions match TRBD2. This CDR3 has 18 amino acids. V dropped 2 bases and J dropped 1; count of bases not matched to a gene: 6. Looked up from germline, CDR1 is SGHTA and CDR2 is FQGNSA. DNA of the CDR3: TGTGCCAGCAGCTTAATGACTAGCGGGGGGGCGCGCCAAGAGACCCAGTACTTC. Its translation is CASSLMTSGGARQETQYF.

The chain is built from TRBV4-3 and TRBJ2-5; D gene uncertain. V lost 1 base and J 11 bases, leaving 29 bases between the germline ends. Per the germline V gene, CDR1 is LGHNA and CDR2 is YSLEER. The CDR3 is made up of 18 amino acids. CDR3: CASSQVLADPYYNNEQYF. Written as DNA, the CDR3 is TGCGCCAGCAGCCAAGTACTCGCAGACCCCTATTACAACAATGAGCAGTACTTC.

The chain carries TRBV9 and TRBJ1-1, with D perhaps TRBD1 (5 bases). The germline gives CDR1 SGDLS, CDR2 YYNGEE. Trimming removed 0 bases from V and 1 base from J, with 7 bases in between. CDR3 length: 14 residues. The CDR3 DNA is TGTGCCAGCAGCGTAGCTGGGGGGAACACTGAAGCTTTCTTT. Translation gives CASSVAGGNTEAFF.

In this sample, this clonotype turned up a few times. The CDR3 coding sequence is TGCAGTGCTAGAGGGCCCGGCTCCACTGAAGCTTTCTTT. Translated: CSARGPGSTEAFF. The genes are TRBV20-1 and TRBJ1-1, with D unclear. The CDR3 covers 13 residues. CDR1 DFQATT and CDR2 SNEGSKA come from the germline V gene (reference sequence). Trimming stripped 1 base from V and 4 bases from J, with 10 bases between.

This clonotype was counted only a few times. DNA for the CDR3: TGCGCCAGCAGCCAAACGGCGCCGGGGAGAGGGCAGTACTTC. Its protein is CASSQTAPGRGQYF. The V call is TRBV4-1, the J call TRBJ2-5, with D perhaps matching TRBD2 (5 bases). Germline V gene lookup returns CDR1 MGHRA and CDR2 YSYEKL. This CDR3 comprises 14 residues. Trimming cost V 2 bases and J 11 bases, with 18 bases left between them.

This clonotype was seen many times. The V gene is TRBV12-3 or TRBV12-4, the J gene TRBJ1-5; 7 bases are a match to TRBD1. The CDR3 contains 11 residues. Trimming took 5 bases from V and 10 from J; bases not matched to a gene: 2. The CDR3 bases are TGTGCCAGCAGTCTAGGGGGCCCCCAGCATTTT. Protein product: CASSLGGPQHF.

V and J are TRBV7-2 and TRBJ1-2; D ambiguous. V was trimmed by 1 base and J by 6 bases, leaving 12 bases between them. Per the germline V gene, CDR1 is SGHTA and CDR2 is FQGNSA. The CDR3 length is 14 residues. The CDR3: CASSLGTDPHGYTF. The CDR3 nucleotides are TGTGCCAGCAGCTTAGGAACAGACCCTCATGGCTACACCTTC. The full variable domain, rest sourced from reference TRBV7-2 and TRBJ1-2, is GAGVSQSPSNKVTEKGKDVELRCDPISGHTALYWYRQSLGQGLEFLIYFQGNSAPDKSGLPSDRFSAERTGGSVSTLTIQRTQQEDSAVYLCASSLGTDPHGYTFGSGTRLTVV.

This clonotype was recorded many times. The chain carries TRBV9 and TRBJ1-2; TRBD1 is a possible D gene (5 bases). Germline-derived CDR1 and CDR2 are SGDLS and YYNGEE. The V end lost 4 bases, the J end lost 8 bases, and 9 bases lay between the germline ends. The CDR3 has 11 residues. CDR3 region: CASSSRDGYTF. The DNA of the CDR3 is TGTGCCAGCAGCTCCAGGGACGGCTACACCTTC.

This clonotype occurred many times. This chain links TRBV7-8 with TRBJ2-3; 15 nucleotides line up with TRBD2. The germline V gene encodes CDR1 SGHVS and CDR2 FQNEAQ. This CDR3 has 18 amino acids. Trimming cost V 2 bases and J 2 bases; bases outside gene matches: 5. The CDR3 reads CASSLSGLAGGITDTQYF. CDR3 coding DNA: TGTGCCAGCAGCTTATCAGGACTAGCGGGGGGGATCACAGATACGCAGTATTTT.

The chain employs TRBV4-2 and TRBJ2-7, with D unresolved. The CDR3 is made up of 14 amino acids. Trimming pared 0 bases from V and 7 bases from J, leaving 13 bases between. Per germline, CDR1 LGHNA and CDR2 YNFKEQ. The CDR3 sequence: CASSQDYFPSEQYF. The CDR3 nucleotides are TGTGCCAGCAGCCAAGATTACTTCCCAAGTGAGCAGTACTTC.

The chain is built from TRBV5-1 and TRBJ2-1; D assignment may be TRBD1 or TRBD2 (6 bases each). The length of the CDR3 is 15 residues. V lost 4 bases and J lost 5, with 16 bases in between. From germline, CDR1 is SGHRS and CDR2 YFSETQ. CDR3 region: CASSPPGALNNEQFF. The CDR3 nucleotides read TGCGCCAGCAGCCCCCCGGGGGCCCTAAACAATGAGCAGTTCTTC.

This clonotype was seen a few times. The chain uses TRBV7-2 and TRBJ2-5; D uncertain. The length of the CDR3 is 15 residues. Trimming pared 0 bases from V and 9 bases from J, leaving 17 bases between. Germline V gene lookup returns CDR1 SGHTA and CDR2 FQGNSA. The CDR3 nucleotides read TGTGCCAGCAGCTTAGCGTCCCCCCCCGAATCGTCCCAGTACTTC. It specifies CASSLASPPESSQYF.

The CDR3 protein is CSASRLYEQYF. The CDR3 DNA reads as TGCAGTGCTAGCCGTCTCTACGAGCAGTACTTC. The rearrangement uses TRBV20-1 and TRBJ2-4, with D unclear. The J call may be incorrect, as the DNA end agrees better with TRBJ2-7. Per germline, CDR1 DFQATT and CDR2 SNEGSKA (reference sequence). This CDR3 region has 11 residues.

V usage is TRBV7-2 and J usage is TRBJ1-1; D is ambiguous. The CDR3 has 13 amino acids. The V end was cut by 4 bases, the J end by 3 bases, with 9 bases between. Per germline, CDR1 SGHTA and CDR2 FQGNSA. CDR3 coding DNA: TGTGCCAGCAGCTCAGTACGGGACACTGAAGCTTTCTTT. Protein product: CASSSVRDTEAFF.

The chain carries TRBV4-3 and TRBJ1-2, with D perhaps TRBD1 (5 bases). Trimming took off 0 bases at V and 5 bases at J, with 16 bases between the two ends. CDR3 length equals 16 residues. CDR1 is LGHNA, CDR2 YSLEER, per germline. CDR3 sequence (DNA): TGCGCCAGCAGCCAAGATCTGACAAGGGGCTGGTATGGCTACACCTTC. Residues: CASSQDLTRGWYGYTF.